This T cell receptor (beta chain) emerged from a study of naive and memory T cell subsets (dated by TCRdb to the late 2010s). Concerning the study at large: In the figure summarizing the skin biopsy and whole blood samples, approximately ten blood donors, 7 tuberculin skin test biopsies and 3 saline control biopsies were reported. As previously described, skin biopsies were taken from tuberculin skin test sites or from saline-injected control sites and processed for RNA extraction. PCR2 was typically run as a SYBR Green qPCR and stopped at a set threshold, although low-input samples could use end-point PCR of around 6 cycles instead. Study-wide findings and limitations: The higher numbers of TCRs at tuberculin skin test sites were interpreted as T cell infiltration of a delayed type IV hypersensitivity reaction. Skin biopsy collection and RNA processing details were not given in the paper but referenced to earlier studies. The potential sensitivity of the RNA-based method to TCR transcript changes with T cell activation and differentiation was acknowledged. TCR sequences were reportedly recovered from both skin biopsy types, with far more TCRs at tuberculin skin test sites.

In this sample, this clonotype turned up many times. Its antigen target is currently unknown. Base qualities are not at hand, and no much larger clone is one base apart. Library construction relied on UMI-ligation and nested PCR. The ligated cDNA was amplified in four rounds of PCR with nested alpha and beta constant region primers together with the SP2 primer. TCR RNA was reverse transcribed with SuperScript IV using alpha and beta constant region primers for the blood and skin samples. An oligonucleotide carrying the Illumina SP2 primer and a UMI was ligated to the 3' end of the cDNA by means of T4 RNA ligase 1. To prevent hairpin formation, the 12-nucleotide UMI was made up of two random hexamers with an eight-base spacer between them. From the second PCR onward, TCR alpha and beta chain libraries were processed separately, and dual indexing was applied for multiplexing. After pooling, the indexed libraries were analyzed by capillary electrophoresis and sequenced on either an Illumina MiSeq or NextSeq. To boost base diversity and improve cluster recognition, PhiX DNA at about 5-7.5% was spiked into the libraries. On the authors' methods: Demultiplexor pulled UMIs out of read 2, joined the UMIs with the TCR sequence from read 1, and separated reads according to sample indices. V and J genes and V-J junctions were identified by Decombinator, which gave every TCR a five-part identifier that included V and J deletions. Collapsinator relied on UMIs to correct both sequencing errors and PCR amplification heterogeneity, producing a UMI-based abundance for each TCR. Identifiers were converted to nucleotide sequence by CDR3Translator and translated to amino acids, and CDR3 regions were extracted on the basis of terminal motifs. After normalization to the amount of input RNA, error-corrected alpha and beta TCR counts from blood and skin were compared. The public reads were reprocessed in TCRdb via fastp at Q25 and MiXCR, keeping in-frame beta chains. Merged by CDR3 protein, the rows form single entries marked with the most common genes and DNA. The V and J calls come from TCRdb's annotation, not from the publication. Here the sample has around 33,000 distinct CDR3 sequences; about 7.4% occur a single time. The ten largest account for over 3% of the sample.

The germline V gene specifies LGHNA as CDR1 and YNFKEQ as CDR2. V is clipped by 0 bases and J by 4 bases, and the sequence between their germline boundaries is 18 bases long. The CDR3 runs 17 residues from the cysteine to the phenylalanine. The only DNA kept is the CDR3, 51 bases in frame from the first base. The sample's treatment or condition, from its label and the paper: skin biopsy from PPD injection site in Mantoux-positive individual. The study described a robust, sensitive protocol for amplifying, sequencing and analyzing TCRs, using 3' ligation of a UMI-containing oligonucleotide to TCR cDNA. Tuberculin skin test biopsies came from sites injected with PPD in individuals with a positive Mantoux test. Before reverse transcription, total RNA that had not been cell sorted was treated with RQ1 DNase, with a target input of roughly 1 to 1,100 ng. To check how robust the pipeline was in samples where T cells make up a minority population, libraries were built from skin biopsies and whole blood.

The sequence derives from an adult in good health. The V and J genes are TRBV4-2 and TRBJ1-2; TRBD1 is possibly the D segment (5 matching bases). The specimen comprised skin, sampled from a tuberculin skin test site. The nucleotide sequence reads as follows: TGTGCCAGCAGCCAAGAAGGGGCAGGGAAAAAGGGCTATGGCTACACCTTC. Translated, it reads CASSQEGAGKKGYGYTF.